Following are 23 T cell receptor beta chains from one sample sequenced in a study of shared clonotypes between healthy human individuals (dated by TCRdb to about 2020). The library was produced with the immunoSEQ multiplex PCR assay. TCRdb re-hosts the immuneACCESS table, in-frame sequences only. Its copies lack some clones; in the studies checked, an unresolved V gene accounts for under half of them, and the cause for the rest is not known. Counted in this sample were 400,000 to 600,000 clones; around 95% of them appeared once. The ten largest account for under 0.065% of the sample. Sample: naive CD4+ T cells sorted from blood. What the cell subset or site label conveys for this sample: CD45RA+ positively selected. These receptors were obtained from a woman aged 25 to 45 in good health.

The rearrangement joins TRBV19 to TRBJ1-2; the D gene is possibly TRBD1 (6 bases). The CDR3 extends over 12 amino acids. Germline V lookup: CDR1 LNHDA, CDR2 SQIVND (reference sequence). The V and J ends lost 6 bases and 4 bases respectively, with 9 bases between them. CDR3 sequence reads: CASRDSPYGYTF. Here the CDR3 DNA reads TGTGCCAGTAGGGACAGCCCCTATGGCTACACCTTC.

This clone showed up just once. CDR3 protein: CASSSNYNEQFF. The CDR3 DNA sequence: TGCGCCAGCAGCTCGAACTACAATGAGCAGTTCTTC. The V call is TRBV5-1, the J call TRBJ2-1; D ambiguous. Trimming left V 3 bases short and J 3 bases short, with 4 bases between. Germline CDR1 and CDR2: SGHRS and YFSETQ. The length of the CDR3 is 12 residues.

This chain joins TRBV18 and TRBJ1-5; D unresolved. This CDR3 contains 13 residues. V lost 4 bases and J lost 5, with 9 bases in between. Germline CDR1 KGHSH, CDR2 LQKENI. The CDR3 region is CASSRLGDQPQHF. The CDR3 nucleotides read TGTGCCAGCTCACGCCTGGGTGATCAGCCCCAGCATTTT.

V is TRBV18 and J is TRBJ1-3; no reliable D call. CDR1 is KGHSH, CDR2 LQKENI, per germline. V was trimmed by 1 base and J by 0 bases, leaving 7 bases between them. The CDR3 is 15 residues long. The CDR3 DNA follows: TGTGCCAGCTCACCACGGGAGTACTCTGGAAACACCATATATTTT. Protein sequence: CASSPREYSGNTIYF.

The chain recombines TRBV10-3 with TRBJ2-3, with 12 positions matching TRBD2. The germline gives CDR1 ENHRY, CDR2 SYGVKD. CDR3 length: 16 amino acids. V dropped 5 bases and J dropped 5; count of bases not matched to a gene: 8. DNA of the CDR3: TGTGCCATCAGTAATGGACTAGCGGGATTTCAAGATACGCAGTATTTT. Protein sequence: CAISNGLAGFQDTQYF.

The chain is built from TRBV5-1 and TRBJ2-7; 12 nucleotides line up with TRBD1. Losses at the gene ends were 0 bases for V and 6 bases for J; bases not matched to a gene: 4. Germline V gene sequence: CDR1 SGHRS, CDR2 YFSETQ. CDR3 length equals 15 residues. The CDR3: CASSLVGTGGLEQYF. The CDR3 region has the DNA TGCGCCAGCAGCTTGGTTGGGACAGGGGGCCTCGAGCAGTACTTC.

The chain combines TRBV19 with TRBJ1-5; D may be TRBD1 (5 bases). CDR1 and CDR2 from the germline V gene are LNHDA and SQIVND (reference sequence). The CDR3 has 12 amino acids. V lost 8 bases and J lost 7, with 12 bases in between. The CDR3 region has the DNA TGTGCCAGTTGCCAGGGTCGACAGCCCCAGCATTTT. This sequence encodes CASCQGRQPQHF.

This rearrangement joins TRBV27 to TRBJ1-1; 7 positions match TRBD1. The CDR3 runs 15 residues. Looked up from germline, CDR1 is MNHEY and CDR2 is SMNVEV (reference sequence). V was pared by 2 bases and J by 4 bases, with 7 bases of the junction left unmatched. The CDR3 DNA reads TGTGCCAGCAGTTTAAAGACAGGGATAGGCACTGAAGCTTTCTTT. This translates into CASSLKTGIGTEAFF.

The V call is TRBV5-6, the J call TRBJ2-5; 10 bases align to TRBD2. Germline-derived CDR1 and CDR2 are SGHDT and YYEEEE. The trim removed 4 bases at V and 4 bases at J, leaving 13 bases unmatched. This CDR3 comprises 17 residues. The CDR3 protein is CASSPSALAGALETQYF. As DNA, the CDR3 is TGTGCCAGCAGCCCCTCGGCCCTAGCGGGGGCCCTAGAGACCCAGTACTTC.

To note about this clone: The same CDR3 can be traced to other DNA sequences in this sample. The chain has TRBV10-3 and TRBJ2-5; 9 nucleotides line up with TRBD1. This CDR3 is built from 14 residues. Germline V gene sequence: CDR1 ENHRY, CDR2 SYGVKD. The J segment lost 2 bases and the V segment lost 2 bases, leaving 0 bases of the junction unmatched. The CDR3 bases are TGTGCCATCAGTGAGGGACAGGGGCAAGAGACCCAGTACTTC. Protein product: CAISEGQGQETQYF.

The chain links TRBV6-6 to TRBJ1-1; D is perhaps TRBD1 (6 bases). This CDR3 comprises 13 residues. Trimming stripped 7 bases from V and 5 bases from J, with 14 bases between. Germline loops: CDR1 MNHNY, CDR2 SVGAGI (reference sequence). As DNA, the CDR3 is TGTGCCAGCATTCACGGGGGGCAGACTGAAGCTTTCTTT. It translates to CASIHGGQTEAFF.

CDR3 coding DNA: TGTGCCAGCAGTTATCCGACTAGCGGGAGTCATGAGCAGTTCTTC. It specifies CASSYPTSGSHEQFF. The chain uses TRBV6-5 and TRBJ2-1; TRBD2 agrees at 12 bases. The V segment lost 3 bases and the J segment 8 bases; nucleotides outside the gene matches: 5. The CDR3 is 15 amino acids. CDR1 and CDR2 from the germline V gene are MNHEY and SVGAGI.

This clone has just one count. The chain links TRBV29-1 to TRBJ2-7; weak D call: TRBD1 (5 bases). V was cut by 0 bases and J by 3 bases, with 9 bases left in between. The germline V gene encodes CDR1 SQVTM and CDR2 ANQGSEA. CDR3 size: 13 residues. The CDR3, as DNA: TGCAGCGTTGAAGAGAGACAGAGCTACGAGCAGTACTTC. It codes for CSVEERQSYEQYF.

V usage is TRBV28 and J usage is TRBJ1-2; D is possibly TRBD1 (6 bases). The CDR3 spans 14 residues. The germline V and J ends were trimmed by 6 bases and 4 bases, with 15 bases remaining between them. Germline V gene data show CDR1 as MDHEN and CDR2 as SYDVKM. The CDR3 nucleotides read TGTGCCAGCAGGCCCCCAGGGGACGGCTATGGCTACACCTTC. It specifies CASRPPGDGYGYTF.

The chain couples TRBV5-1 to TRBJ2-2; D gene ambiguous. Looked up from germline, CDR1 is SGHRS and CDR2 is YFSETQ. V was trimmed by 2 bases and J by 6 bases, leaving 11 bases between them. The CDR3 runs to 14 residues. The CDR3 is CASSFWGSPGELFF. CDR3 sequence (DNA): TGCGCCAGCAGCTTTTGGGGTTCACCCGGGGAGCTGTTTTTT. Looking up the rest from reference TRBV5-1 and TRBJ2-2 gives the full variable domain: KAGVTQTPRYLIKTRGQQVTLSCSPISGHRSVSWYQQTPGQGLQFLFEYFSETQRNKGNFPGRFSGRQFSNSRSEMNVSTLELGDSALYLCASSFWGSPGELFFGEGSRLTVL.

The chain has TRBV14 and TRBJ2-1; D gene uncertain. CDR3 length: 13 residues. CDR1 and CDR2 (germline): SGHDN, FVKESK. Trimming pared 3 bases from V and 7 bases from J, leaving 10 bases between. The CDR3: CASSQGDRNEQFF. CDR3 DNA sequence: TGTGCCAGCAGCCAGGGCGATAGGAATGAGCAGTTCTTC. The full variable domain, completed using reference TRBV14 and TRBJ2-1, is EAGVTQFPSHSVIEKGQTVTLRCDPISGHDNLYWYRRVMGKEIKFLLHFVKESKQDESGMPNNRFLAERTGGTYSTLKVQPAELEDSGVYFCASSQGDRNEQFFGPGTRLTVL.

The chain has TRBV5-5 and TRBJ2-7; D is possibly TRBD1 (6 bases). Germline CDR1 is SGHKS and CDR2 is YYEKEE (reference sequence). The CDR3 runs to 15 residues. The V and J ends lost 4 bases and 0 bases respectively, with 14 bases between them. CDR3 coding DNA: TGTGCCAGCAGCAGGGGGACACTTTTCTCCTACGAGCAGTACTTC. It codes for CASSRGTLFSYEQYF.

V is TRBV5-1 and J is TRBJ2-7; D is unclear. V lost 3 bases and J 13 bases, leaving 17 bases between the germline ends. Germline V lookup: CDR1 SGHRS, CDR2 YFSETQ. CDR3 size: 12 residues. CDR3 nucleotides: TGCGCCAGCAGCTCGGGCCCGAAGCCACTATACTTC. This sequence encodes CASSSGPKPLYF.

The rearrangement joins TRBV29-1 to TRBJ2-5, with 14 bases matching TRBD2. The better agreement between TRBJ2-7 and the DNA end casts doubt on the J call. The CDR3 sequence is 14 residues long. Germline assignment: CDR1 SQVTM and CDR2 ANQGSEA. CDR3 region: CSVYGTSGSVEQYF. The DNA for the CDR3 is TGCAGCGTCTACGGGACTAGCGGGAGTGTCGAGCAGTACTTC.

The gene calls are TRBV18 and TRBJ1-3, with 12 positions matching TRBD1. Germline CDR1 KGHSH, CDR2 LQKENI. The CDR3 consists of 16 residues. V was clipped by 5 bases and J by 1 base; unmatched bases: 3. The CDR3 protein is CASSLGQGASGNTIYF. Here the CDR3 DNA reads TGTGCCAGCTCATTGGGACAGGGGGCTTCTGGAAACACCATATATTTT.

This clone has only a few counts. The J gene is TRBJ1-1, the V gene TRBV6-1, with D perhaps matching TRBD1 (5 bases). CDR1 and CDR2 from the germline V gene are MNHNS and SASEGT. The CDR3 has 13 amino acids. V lost 4 bases, J lost 5 bases, and 11 bases lay in between. CDR3 in amino acids: CASSALGGTEAFF. CDR3 in DNA: TGTGCCAGCAGTGCCTTGGGGGGAACTGAAGCTTTCTTT.

The chain is built from TRBV10-3 and TRBJ1-5; D uncertain. The CDR3 runs 15 residues. Germline assignment: CDR1 ENHRY and CDR2 SYGVKD. Trimming left V 6 bases short and J 4 bases short, with 16 bases between. For the CDR3, the DNA is TGTGCCATCAGGGCGGAGGGTCGATCAAATCAGCCCCAGCATTTT. Translated, it gives CAIRAEGRSNQPQHF.

The rearrangement links TRBV2 to TRBJ2-7, with D hard to call. Trimming cost V 4 bases and J 3 bases, with 4 bases left between them. Germline CDR1 SNHLY, CDR2 FYNNEI. The CDR3 has 11 amino acids. Here the CDR3 reads CASSGDYEQYF. Here the CDR3 DNA reads TGTGCCAGCAGTGGAGACTACGAGCAGTACTTC.